The 31 T cell receptor beta chains in this list originate from one sample, sequenced in a study of T-cell reconstitution after alpha-beta-depleted transplantation in children listed by TCRdb under 2016. Library generation was performed with PCR. The sequencer was an Illumina HiSeq 2500. TCR libraries were prepared with molecular barcoding, using unique molecular identifiers to normalize TCRbeta repertoire quantification. TCRdb passed the public sequencing reads through fastp at Q25 and MiXCR, retaining productive beta sequences. Rows with one shared CDR3 protein collapse into an entry with the most common genes and DNA. The sample has fewer than 700,000 distinct CDR3 sequences on record, 10% to 15% of them singletons. 2% to 2.5% of the sample is taken by the ten largest. Interpreted using the paper, the treatment or condition label stands for: allogeneic hematopoietic cell transplantation with graft depleted of TCRalphabeta T cells and CD19 B cells.

The specimen comprised PBMCs, mostly from graft donor cells, sampled 360 days after TCRalphabeta/CD19-depleted stem cell transplant. The receptors here all came from a male patient aged 5 to 17 who had a stem cell transplant for acute myeloid leukemia, so the T cells may come from the graft donor.

This clonotype was picked up one time. The CDR3 here is CASIKGGTASYEQYF. The CDR3, as DNA: TGTGCCAGCATCAAAGGCGGGACAGCAAGTTACGAGCAGTACTTC. This chain uses TRBV6-2 or TRBV6-3 with TRBJ2-7; D possibly corresponds to TRBD1 (7 bases). This CDR3 has 15 amino acids. Germline loops: CDR1 MNHEY, CDR2 SVGEGT. V lost 7 bases and J 4 bases, leaving 20 bases between the germline ends.

This chain joins TRBV9 and TRBJ2-5; 10 nucleotides line up with TRBD2. The germline gives CDR1 SGDLS, CDR2 YYNGEE. CDR3 length: 18 residues. J lost 2 bases, V lost 0 bases, and 10 bases had no gene match. The CDR3 reads CASSVDRSGRRIQETQYF. The DNA for the CDR3 is TGTGCCAGCAGCGTAGATCGTAGCGGGAGGAGGATTCAAGAGACCCAGTACTTC.

In this sample, this clonotype turned up many times. The chain is built from TRBV7-9 and TRBJ1-6; D unclear. Trimming left V 6 bases short and J 8 bases short, with 8 bases between. This CDR3 contains 12 residues. Per germline, CDR1 SEHNR and CDR2 FQNEAQ (reference sequence). CDR3 in DNA: TGTGCCAGCAGACAGTGGGATTCACCCCTCCACTTT. As protein: CASRQWDSPLHF. Full variable domain (missing parts from reference TRBV7-9 and TRBJ1-6): DTGVSQNPRHKITKRGQNVTFRCDPISEHNRLYWYRQTLGQGPEFLTYFQNEAQLEKSRLLSDRFSAERPKGSFSTLEIQRTEQGDSAMYLCASRQWDSPLHFGNGTRLTVT.

The rearrangement links TRBV15 to TRBJ2-5, with 14 bases aligning to TRBD2. V dropped 5 bases and J dropped 7; count of bases not matched to a gene: 6. Germline-derived CDR1 and CDR2 are LNHNV and YYDKDF (reference sequence). The length of the CDR3 is 15 residues. CDR3 nucleotide sequence: TGTGCCACCAGCGGAGGGACTAGCGGGAGAGGGACCCAGTACTTC. Residues: CATSGGTSGRGTQYF.

This rearrangement joins TRBV4-2 to TRBJ2-7, with D perhaps matching TRBD2 (5 bases). CDR1 and CDR2 from the germline V gene are LGHNA and YNFKEQ. Trimming left V 1 base short and J 2 bases short, with 9 bases between. The CDR3 is 14 residues long. This CDR3 reads CASSQGHGTYEQYF. The CDR3 DNA sequence: TGTGCCAGCAGCCAAGGCCACGGGACCTACGAGCAGTACTTC.

J is TRBJ2-1 and V is TRBV19, with 8 bases lining up with TRBD1. V shed 5 bases and J 7 bases; nucleotides not matched to a gene: 7. This CDR3 is 14 amino acids long. Germline V gene lookup returns CDR1 LNHDA and CDR2 SQIVND (reference sequence). DNA of the CDR3: TGTGCCAGTAGTGGAAGAACAGGGGGTAATGAGCAGTTCTTC. It is translated as CASSGRTGGNEQFF.

The table lists this clonotype with a few counts. The chain couples TRBV6-1 to TRBJ2-7, with TRBD2 matching 8 bases. The CDR3 covers 14 residues. CDR1 is MNHNS and CDR2 is SASEGT in the germline V gene. After removal of 8 bases from V and 0 bases from J, the junction contained 6 bases not matched to a gene. CDR3 nucleotides: TGTGCCAGCCTCCGAGCGGGGGCCTCCTACGAGCAGTACTTC. It codes for CASLRAGASYEQYF.

The chain has TRBV20-1 and TRBJ2-7; tentatively, D is TRBD1 (6 bases). Trimming cost V 2 bases and J 0 bases, with 17 bases left between them. CDR1 is DFQATT and CDR2 is SNEGSKA in the germline V gene (reference sequence). CDR3 length equals 16 residues. The CDR3 sequence: CSARPPKDRSSYEQYF. The CDR3, as DNA: TGCAGTGCTAGACCACCCAAAGACAGGAGCTCCTACGAGCAGTACTTC.

The chain recombines TRBV5-1 with TRBJ2-7, with D possibly TRBD2 on 6 matching bases. The CDR3 is 16 residues long. V was cut by 4 bases and J by 0 bases, with 17 bases left in between. In germline, CDR1 is SGHRS, CDR2 YFSETQ. The DNA for the CDR3 is TGCGCCAGCAGCCTGAGGCTAGCGCCGACCTCCTACGAGCAGTACTTC. Amino acids: CASSLRLAPTSYEQYF.

In its sample, this clonotype was seen many times. The chain joins TRBV29-1 to TRBJ1-3; D gene unclear. V gave up 0 bases and J gave up 5 bases, with 14 bases separating them. Germline V gene data show CDR1 as SQVTM and CDR2 as ANQGSEA. This CDR3 has 15 residues. The CDR3 region is CSVEEAESGRNTIYF. The CDR3 DNA reads TGCAGCGTTGAAGAGGCGGAGAGCGGACGAAACACCATATATTTT.

This clonotype was counted a few times. The CDR3 spells CASSQDPLAESPYNEQFF. As DNA, the CDR3 is TGCGCCAGCAGCCAAGATCCCCTAGCGGAGAGCCCCTACAATGAGCAGTTCTTC. This chain uses TRBV4-3 with TRBJ2-1; 7 nucleotides align to TRBD2. Germline V lookup: CDR1 LGHNA, CDR2 YSLEER. The CDR3 extends over 18 amino acids. Trimming took 0 bases from V and 2 from J; bases not matched to a gene: 10.

This chain connects TRBV7-8 to TRBJ2-7, with D possibly being TRBD2 (5 bases). V gave up 5 bases and J gave up 3 bases, with 17 bases separating them. The CDR3 is 15 residues long. Germline-derived CDR1 and CDR2 are SGHVS and FQNEAQ. The chain's CDR3 is CASSGQRTASYEQYF. The DNA for the CDR3 is TGTGCCAGCAGCGGGCAGCGGACTGCCAGCTACGAGCAGTACTTC.

This clonotype was counted ten times or more. The chain combines TRBV9 with TRBJ2-3; possible D gene TRBD1, 5 bases. Germline V CDR1 and CDR2: SGDLS, YYNGEE. This CDR3 is built from 14 residues. Trimming took 3 bases from V and 2 from J, leaving 10 bases between them. The CDR3 region has the DNA TGTGCCAGCAGCGCAGGGATCCCCACAGATACGCAGTATTTT. As protein: CASSAGIPTDTQYF.

The chain links TRBV5-6 to TRBJ1-5; D gene ambiguous. Germline V gives CDR1 SGHDT, CDR2 YYEEEE. Trimming cost V 0 bases and J 3 bases, with 13 bases left between them. CDR3 size: 16 residues. The CDR3 is CASSLGVGRANQPQHF. As DNA, the CDR3 is TGTGCCAGCAGCTTGGGGGTTGGGAGGGCCAATCAGCCCCAGCATTTT.

This clonotype was counted between two and nine times. The chain employs TRBV12-3 or TRBV12-4 and TRBJ2-3; TRBD2 aligns across 7 bases. The J segment lost 6 bases and the V segment lost 3 bases, leaving 12 bases of the junction unmatched. The CDR3 extends over 16 amino acids. CDR3 DNA sequence: TGTGCCAGCAGTTTGAGGCTAGCGGTCCCCTGGGATACGCAGTATTTT. It yields the protein CASSLRLAVPWDTQYF.

This clonotype came up many times. This chain joins TRBV14 and TRBJ2-2; no clear D gene. There are 13 residues in the CDR3. The germline V gene encodes CDR1 SGHDN and CDR2 FVKESK. Trimming left V 1 base short and J 6 bases short, with 6 bases between. Here the CDR3 reads CASSQGFPGELFF. Here the CDR3 DNA reads TGTGCCAGCAGCCAAGGCTTCCCCGGGGAGCTGTTTTTT.

The chain combines TRBV5-1 with TRBJ1-5; D perhaps matches TRBD1 (6 bases). Trimming cost V 5 bases and J 5 bases, with 11 bases left between them. This CDR3 has 13 residues. Germline lookup yields CDR1 SGHRS and CDR2 YFSETQ. The DNA for the CDR3 is TGCGCCAGCAGAAGGGGGGTTGATCAGCCCCAGCATTTT. Protein product: CASRRGVDQPQHF.

This clonotype was detected ten times or more. V usage is TRBV9 and J usage is TRBJ2-3, with unresolved D. Germline V gene lookup returns CDR1 SGDLS and CDR2 YYNGEE. Trimming removed 1 base from V and 0 bases from J, with 9 bases in between. CDR3 length equals 15 residues. The CDR3, as DNA: TGTGCCAGCAGCGTACGAAGGGTCAGCACAGATACGCAGTATTTT. This sequence encodes CASSVRRVSTDTQYF.

This clonotype showed up just once. J is TRBJ2-3 and V is TRBV20-1; D uncertain. Looked up from germline, CDR1 is DFQATT and CDR2 is SNEGSKA (reference sequence). V gave up 6 bases and J gave up 2 bases, with 15 bases separating them. The CDR3 spans 14 residues. The CDR3 DNA sequence: TGCAGTGCCTCTGGGCGCCCGTACACAGATACGCAGTATTTT. This translates into CSASGRPYTDTQYF.

The V and J genes are TRBV28 and TRBJ2-7; possibly TRBD2 for D (6 bases). The CDR3 consists of 14 residues. Per germline, CDR1 MDHEN and CDR2 SYDVKM. V was shortened by 1 base and J by 2 bases, with 9 bases between the two germline ends. CDR3 bases: TGTGCCAGCAGTTTATTAGGGGAGGCCTACGAGCAGTACTTC. It specifies CASSLLGEAYEQYF. Combining the CDR3 with reference TRBV28 and TRBJ2-7 gives the whole variable domain DVKVTQSSRYLVKRTGEKVFLECVQDMDHENMFWYRQDPGLGLRLIYFSYDVKMKEKGDIPEGYSVSREKKERFSLILESASTNQTSMYLCASSLLGEAYEQYFGPGTRLTVT.

This clonotype was recorded many times. The rearrangement links TRBV7-3 to TRBJ1-1; D possibly corresponds to TRBD1 (5 bases). Germline CDR1 is SGHTA and CDR2 is FQGTGA. The CDR3 consists of 17 residues. Trimming left V 2 bases short and J 0 bases short, with 16 bases between. CDR3 bases: TGTGCCAGCAGCTTATTGCCCCCAGGGAAAATGAACACTGAAGCTTTCTTT. Protein product: CASSLLPPGKMNTEAFF.

This clonotype was seen a handful of times. The chain combines TRBV29-1 with TRBJ2-3; D may be TRBD2 (5 bases). Germline V CDR1 and CDR2: SQVTM, ANQGSEA. The CDR3 covers 11 residues. The V end was cut by 7 bases, the J end by 9 bases, with 14 bases between. CDR3: CSAAGSGTQYF. The CDR3 bases are TGCAGCGCGGCTGGTTCGGGGACGCAGTATTTT.

This clonotype was observed a handful of times. The CDR3 DNA reads as TGCGCCAGCAGTGAGTTAGCGGGTAACGAAGCAAATGAGCAGTTCTTC. This gives the protein CASSELAGNEANEQFF. The rearrangement uses TRBV10-1 and TRBJ2-1; TRBD2 matches at 7 bases. V gave up 1 base and J gave up 7 bases; unmatched junction bases: 10. CDR1 and CDR2 (germline): WNHNN, SYGVQD (reference sequence). The CDR3 loop spans 16 amino acids.

The chain employs TRBV28 and TRBJ1-5; D ambiguous. With 1 base removed from V and 0 bases from J, the gap between germline ends came to 7 bases. The CDR3 runs to 15 residues. Germline V CDR1 and CDR2: MDHEN, SYDVKM. In DNA, the CDR3 is TGTGCCAGCAGTTTATTTTCAGTTAGCAATCAGCCCCAGCATTTT. It is translated as CASSLFSVSNQPQHF.

In this sample, this clonotype turned up a few times. The gene calls are TRBV29-1 and TRBJ2-5; 9 nucleotides align to TRBD2. Per germline, CDR1 SQVTM and CDR2 ANQGSEA. The CDR3 covers 14 residues. The V segment lost 1 base and the J segment 5 bases; nucleotides outside the gene matches: 5. In DNA form, the CDR3 reads TGCAGCGTTGAAGGATTAGCGGGAGTGGAGACCCAGTACTTC. Its translation is CSVEGLAGVETQYF.

The rearrangement links TRBV6-4 to TRBJ2-1; maybe TRBD2 (5 bases). Deletions cut 2 bases from V and 7 bases from J, with 12 bases between. Germline CDR1 MRHNA, CDR2 SNTAGT. The CDR3 totals 14 residues. In nucleotides, the CDR3 is TGTGCCAGCAGTGACCTGGGAGCCCTAAATGAGCAGTTCTTC. This translates into CASSDLGALNEQFF.

This clonotype was seen more than once but under ten times. The V and J genes are TRBV5-1 and TRBJ2-1; TRBD2 matches at 8 bases. The CDR3 is made up of 17 amino acids. The germline V gene encodes CDR1 SGHRS and CDR2 YFSETQ. Trimming removed 1 base from V and 2 bases from J; junction bases left unmatched: 8. CDR3 coding DNA: TGCGCCAGCAGCTTGAAAGGGGCGGGAGGCCCCTACAATGAGCAGTTCTTC. Translation: CASSLKGAGGPYNEQFF. Looking up the rest from reference TRBV5-1 and TRBJ2-1 gives the full variable domain: KAGVTQTPRYLIKTRGQQVTLSCSPISGHRSVSWYQQTPGQGLQFLFEYFSETQRNKGNFPGRFSGRQFSNSRSEMNVSTLELGDSALYLCASSLKGAGGPYNEQFFGPGTRLTVL.

As concerns this clonotype: One end of the junction varies from germline; a read error may be responsible. The chain has TRBV20-1 and TRBJ2-7; 10 nucleotides align to TRBD2. The V gene's germline CDR1 is DFQATT and CDR2 SNEGSKA (reference sequence). This CDR3 has 16 residues. The CDR3 DNA follows: TGCTGTGCGCGGACTAGCGGAGAGAGACCGGCCTACGAGCAGTACTTC. This sequence encodes CCARTSGERPAYEQYF.

The chain combines TRBV5-1 with TRBJ2-2; perhaps TRBD1 as D (6 bases). The CDR3 loop spans 12 amino acids. Germline assignment: CDR1 SGHRS and CDR2 YFSETQ. The germline V and J ends were trimmed by 6 bases and 7 bases, with 10 bases remaining between them. As DNA, the CDR3 is TGCGCCAGCACCGAGGGGGTCGGGGAGCTGTTTTTT. Translation gives CASTEGVGELFF.

This clonotype has only a few counts. The junction and the germline gene differ at one end; a read error may be behind it. The chain combines TRBV7-7 with TRBJ2-1; TRBD1 matches 10 bases. This CDR3 region has 16 residues. Germline CDR1 and CDR2: SSHAT and FNYEAQ (reference sequence). The CDR3 reads CASSLSSRQGAGEQFF. CDR3 coding DNA: TGTGCTAGCAGCTTATCCTCCAGACAGGGGGCGGGTGAGCAGTTCTTC.

In its sample, this clonotype was seen a few times. This chain uses TRBV4-3 with TRBJ2-3; 9 bases are shared with TRBD1. The CDR3 consists of 15 residues. Germline V gives CDR1 LGHNA, CDR2 YSLEER. Losses at the gene ends were 4 bases for V and 4 bases for J; bases not matched to a gene: 6. The CDR3 spells CASSLSGTGPDTQYF. The CDR3 nucleotides are TGCGCCAGCAGCCTCTCTGGGACAGGGCCAGATACGCAGTATTTT.